This TCR beta chain is from a study of blood T cell repertoires in COVID-19. Study-level background: Sources were T cells, B-cell-depleted T cells, or PBMCs; the material itself was cDNA or gDNA.

Participants spanned ages about 18 to 100 years and resided in 20 to 30 US areas. The study assigned cohorts using participant-reported clinical history. This clone was counted once. Per the study methods: The assay estimated nucleated cells by amplifying reference gene primers. Data came from immunoSEQ multiplex PCR; TCRdb stores just in-frame clones and leaves some out. D and trimming come from the DNA, and the V and J calls and clone size come from that table. The repertoire has about 250,000 clones, around 88% of them found once; the top ten carry 8.8%. Sequenced sample: PBMCs or T cells enriched from blood (not recorded which). The receptor comes from a man aged 35 to 55 who had recovered from COVID-19.

Here the CDR3 DNA reads TGTGCCAGCAGTCCACCGGGACGACAGGACTGGGATTCACCCCTCCACTTT. Its protein product is CASSPPGRQDWDSPLHF. The genes are TRBV28 and TRBJ1-6; possible D gene TRBD1, 6 bases. V gave up 5 bases and J gave up 8 bases, with 22 bases separating them. Germline V gene lookup returns CDR1 MDHEN and CDR2 SYDVKM. The CDR3 spans 17 residues. The complete variable domain, with remaining parts taken from reference TRBV28 and TRBJ1-6, reads DVKVTQSSRYLVKRTGEKVFLECVQDMDHENMFWYRQDPGLGLRLIYFSYDVKMKEKGDIPEGYSVSREKKERFSLILESASTNQTSMYLCASSPPGRQDWDSPLHFGNGTRLTVT.